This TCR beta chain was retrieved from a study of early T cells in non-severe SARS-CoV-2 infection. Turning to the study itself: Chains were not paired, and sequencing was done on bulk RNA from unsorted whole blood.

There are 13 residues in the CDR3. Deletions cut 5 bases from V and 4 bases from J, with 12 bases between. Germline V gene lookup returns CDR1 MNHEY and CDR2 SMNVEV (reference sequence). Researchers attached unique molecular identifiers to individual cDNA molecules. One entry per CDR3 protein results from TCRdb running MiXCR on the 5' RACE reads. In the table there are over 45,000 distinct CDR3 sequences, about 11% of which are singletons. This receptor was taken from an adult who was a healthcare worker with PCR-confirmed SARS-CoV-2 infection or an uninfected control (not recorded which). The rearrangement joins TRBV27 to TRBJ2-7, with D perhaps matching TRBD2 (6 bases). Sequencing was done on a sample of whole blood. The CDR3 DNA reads TGTGCCAGCAGTCCCTCCGGGGGTTACGAGCAGTACTTC. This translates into CASSPSGGYEQYF.